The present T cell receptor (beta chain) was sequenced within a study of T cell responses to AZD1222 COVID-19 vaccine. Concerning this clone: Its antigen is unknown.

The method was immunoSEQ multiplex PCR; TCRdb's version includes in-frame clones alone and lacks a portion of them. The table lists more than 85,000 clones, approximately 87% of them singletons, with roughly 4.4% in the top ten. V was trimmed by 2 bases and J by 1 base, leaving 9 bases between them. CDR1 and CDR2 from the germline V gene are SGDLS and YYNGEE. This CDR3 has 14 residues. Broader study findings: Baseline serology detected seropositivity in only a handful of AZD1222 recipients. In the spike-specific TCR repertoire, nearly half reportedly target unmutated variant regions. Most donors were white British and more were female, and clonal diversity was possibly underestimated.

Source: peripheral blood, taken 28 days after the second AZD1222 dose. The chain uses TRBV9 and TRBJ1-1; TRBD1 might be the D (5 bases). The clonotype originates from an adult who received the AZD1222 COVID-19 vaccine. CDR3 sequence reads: CASSVAGTNTEAFF. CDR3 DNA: TGTGCCAGCAGCGTTGCAGGGACGAACACTGAAGCTTTCTTT.